The rows below give T cell receptor beta chains drawn from one sample of a study of neoadjuvant anti-PD-1 for oral cavity cancer. The table came from immunoSEQ multiplex PCR; TCRdb's copy has only in-frame clones and leaves some out. The profile shows about 24,000 clones, 20% to 30% of them singletons. The material was tumor tissue, obtained after nivolumab (anti-PD-1) treatment. Every receptor here comes from a person aged 40 to 85 with oral cavity squamous cell carcinoma. Each CDR3 is given with its conserved first and last residue. Fields, in order: D gene, J gene, V gene, clone size, CDR3 DNA, CDR3 protein. The D gene is left open where the match is weak. Size is stated for part of the rows, as once, few or many counts, or as a class when the clone is expanded.

D: .; J: TRBJ2-5; V: TRBV6-1; size: few; DNA: TGTGCCTCTGCTGGGGTACAAGAGACCCAGTACTTC; CDR3: CASAGVQETQYF
D: .; J: TRBJ2-5; V: TRBV30; size: medium-sized; DNA: TGTGCCTGGAGTGGGGCAGAGACCCAGTACTTC; CDR3: CAWSGAETQYF
D: .; J: TRBJ2-7; V: TRBV9; size: .; DNA: TGTGCCAGCAGTGCTGGCGGGACAGAGACCTACGAGCAGTACTTC; CDR3: CASSAGGTETYEQYF
D: .; J: TRBJ2-1; V: TRBV27; size: .; DNA: TGTGCCAGCAGCGCGATGAGCTCCTACAATGAGCAGTTCTTC; CDR3: CASSAMSSYNEQFF
D: .; J: TRBJ2-3; V: TRBV7-6; size: many; DNA: TGTGCCAGCAGCAACGCCGATACGCAGTATTTT; CDR3: CASSNADTQYF
D: TRBD2; J: TRBJ2-3; V: TRBV18; size: .; DNA: TGTGCCAGCTCAACCTTTGGGACTAGCGGAGGAACAGATACGCAGTATTTT; CDR3: CASSTFGTSGGTDTQYF
D: .; J: TRBJ1-6; V: TRBV30; size: .; DNA: TGTGCCTGGGACAGAGGTAATTCACCCCTCCACTTT; CDR3: CAWDRGNSPLHF
D: .; J: TRBJ1-2; V: TRBV6-6; size: medium-sized; DNA: TGTGCCAGCAGTTACAGCGAGGGCTACACCTTC; CDR3: CASSYSEGYTF
D: .; J: TRBJ2-1; V: TRBV19; size: .; DNA: TGTGCCAGTAGTACCTACAATGAGCAGTTCTTC; CDR3: CASSTYNEQFF
D: TRBD2; J: TRBJ2-1; V: TRBV5-4; size: .; DNA: TGTGCCAGCAGCTTGGTACTAGCGGGGGGCCTCAATGAGCAGTTCTTC; CDR3: CASSLVLAGGLNEQFF
D: .; J: TRBJ1-1; V: TRBV27; size: .; DNA: TGTGCCAGCAGCCCACGGGTCGGGGTGCGAAGAGGCACTGAAGCTTTCTTT; CDR3: CASSPRVGVRRGTEAFF
D: TRBD1; J: TRBJ1-5; V: TRBV19; size: .; DNA: TGTGCCAGTAGTATAGGCCAGACAGGGGGTTTTCCGCCCCAGCATTTT; CDR3: CASSIGQTGGFPPQHF
D: .; J: TRBJ2-7; V: TRBV5-1; size: .; DNA: TGCGCCAGCAGCTTGTTCCGGGACGGAACCTACGAGCAGTACTTC; CDR3: CASSLFRDGTYEQYF
D: .; J: TRBJ2-3; V: TRBV29-1; size: few; DNA: TGCAGCGGTGTACCGAGGGCAGATACGCAGTATTTT; CDR3: CSGVPRADTQYF
D: .; J: TRBJ2-2; V: TRBV6-4; size: many; DNA: TGTGCCAGCAGTGCTGCTCCGGGCACCGGGGAGCTGTTTTTT; CDR3: CASSAAPGTGELFF
D: TRBD1; J: TRBJ2-3; V: TRBV4-1; size: few; DNA: TGCGCCAGCAGCCAAGAGGACAGGCGAACAGATACGCAGTATTTT; CDR3: CASSQEDRRTDTQYF
D: .; J: TRBJ2-3; V: TRBV7-9; size: few; DNA: TGTGCCAGCAGCTTATATCCTATGGCACAGGATACGCAGTATTTT; CDR3: CASSLYPMAQDTQYF
D: .; J: TRBJ1-2; V: TRBV5-6; size: few; DNA: TGTGCCAGCAGCATAGGACAGTATGGCTACACCTTC; CDR3: CASSIGQYGYTF
D: .; J: TRBJ1-1; V: TRBV27; size: few; DNA: TGTGCCAGCAGAGGGGGGACGAACACTGAAGCTTTCTTT; CDR3: CASRGGTNTEAFF
D: TRBD1; J: TRBJ1-2; V: TRBV6-1; size: .; DNA: TGTGCCAGCAGTTCCCGGGACAGGGGGTTTGATGGCTACACCTTC; CDR3: CASSSRDRGFDGYTF
D: .; J: TRBJ2-7; V: TRBV7-3; size: .; DNA: TGTGCCAGCAGCTTAAAACGGACAACCTACGAGCAGTACTTC; CDR3: CASSLKRTTYEQYF
D: TRBD1; J: TRBJ2-7; V: TRBV4-1; size: .; DNA: TGCGCCAGCAGCCGGGACAGCACCTACGAGCAGTACTTC; CDR3: CASSRDSTYEQYF
D: TRBD1; J: TRBJ1-2; V: TRBV18; size: .; DNA: TGTGCCAGCTCCCCGGACAGGGAGGGCTACACCTTC; CDR3: CASSPDREGYTF
D: TRBD1; J: TRBJ2-3; V: TRBV29-1; size: .; DNA: TGCGCAATTCAAGGACAGGGCCCCACAGATACGCAGTATTTT; CDR3: CAIQGQGPTDTQYF
D: .; J: TRBJ2-7; V: TRBV28; size: .; DNA: TGTGCCAGCAGTTTCGTAGCGGTCAGCTCCTACGAGCAGTACTTC; CDR3: CASSFVAVSSYEQYF
D: .; J: TRBJ2-7; V: TRBV14; size: few; DNA: TGTGCCAGCAGGAAGACAGGAAAATACGAGCAGTACTTC; CDR3: CASRKTGKYEQYF
D: TRBD2; J: TRBJ2-7; V: TRBV11-2; size: .; DNA: TGTGCCAGCAGTTCGGGTTTTCGGGCTAGCGGGGACTACGAGCAGTACTTC; CDR3: CASSSGFRASGDYEQYF
D: TRBD1; J: TRBJ1-2; V: TRBV5-4; size: few; DNA: TGTGCCAGCAGCCGTGGCGACCAAGACAGGGGGCACGGCTACACCTTC; CDR3: CASSRGDQDRGHGYTF
D: .; J: TRBJ2-1; V: TRBV2; size: few; DNA: TGTGCCAGCAGTGAGACGGATTACAATGAGCAGTTCTTC; CDR3: CASSETDYNEQFF
D: .; J: TRBJ2-2; V: TRBV10-2; size: .; DNA: TGCGCCAGCAGTCAGGGGATTGGGGCCGGGGAGCTGTTTTTT; CDR3: CASSQGIGAGELFF
D: TRBD2; J: TRBJ2-1; V: TRBV27; size: .; DNA: TGTGCCAGCAGTGTATACCGACTAGCGGGGGGGCCGTACAATGAGCAGTTCTTC; CDR3: CASSVYRLAGGPYNEQFF
D: .; J: TRBJ2-1; V: TRBV27; size: few; DNA: TGTGCCACCCTAAGAGCCGACAATGAGCAGTTCTTC; CDR3: CATLRADNEQFF
D: TRBD2; J: TRBJ2-2; V: TRBV6-5; size: .; DNA: TGTGCCAGCAGGTCTAGCGGAAGAAACACCGGGGAGCTGTTTTTT; CDR3: CASRSSGRNTGELFF
D: .; J: TRBJ2-7; V: TRBV11-2; size: .; DNA: TGTGCCAGCAGCCCCGGGGGCGAGTACGAGCAGTACTTC; CDR3: CASSPGGEYEQYF
D: .; J: TRBJ2-5; V: TRBV6-1; size: .; DNA: TGTGCCAGCAGTGAAGGGCTACGTGGAGAGACCCAGTACTTC; CDR3: CASSEGLRGETQYF
D: .; J: TRBJ2-3; V: TRBV7-6; size: .; DNA: TGTGCCAGCAGCTTTTACACAGATACGCAGTATTTT; CDR3: CASSFYTDTQYF
D: .; J: TRBJ2-5; V: TRBV7-2; size: .; DNA: TGTGCCAGCAGCTTACCGGGGAGAGTGGAGACCCAGTACTTC; CDR3: CASSLPGRVETQYF
D: .; J: TRBJ1-5; V: TRBV2; size: .; DNA: TGTGCCAGCAGTCCAGGGGCCAGCCAGCCCCAGCATTTT; CDR3: CASSPGASQPQHF
D: .; J: TRBJ2-3; V: TRBV29-1; size: .; DNA: TGCAGCGTTGAAATGGGGGATACGCAGTATTTT; CDR3: CSVEMGDTQYF
D: .; J: TRBJ1-1; V: TRBV20-1; size: .; DNA: TGCGGGTGGGAGAACACTGAAGCTTTCTTT; CDR3: CGWENTEAFF
D: .; J: TRBJ2-6; V: TRBV19; size: few; DNA: TGTGCCACACAGGTGACATTCTCTGGGGCCAACGTCCTGACTTTC; CDR3: CATQVTFSGANVLTF
D: TRBD1; J: TRBJ2-4; V: TRBV27; size: .; DNA: TGTGCCAGCAGCCTGGTCACCCACAGGGGAGAGGACATTCAGTACTTC; CDR3: CASSLVTHRGEDIQYF
D: .; J: TRBJ2-5; V: TRBV7-2; size: once; DNA: TGTGCCAGCAGCTCCAGACAGCTTAGAGAGACCCAGTACTTC; CDR3: CASSSRQLRETQYF
D: .; J: TRBJ1-1; V: TRBV25-1; size: .; DNA: TGTGCCAGCAGGTCTAAGGGGCAAGCTTTCTTT; CDR3: CASRSKGQAFF
D: TRBD2; J: TRBJ2-3; V: TRBV11-3; size: .; DNA: TGTGCCAGCAGCATGGGGACTAGCGGGGGCACAGATACGCAGTATTTT; CDR3: CASSMGTSGGTDTQYF
D: .; J: TRBJ1-4; V: TRBV5-1; size: .; DNA: TGCGCCAGCAGCCCCGGAGGGGGAGCAACTAATGAAAAACTGTTTTTT; CDR3: CASSPGGGATNEKLFF
D: .; J: TRBJ2-6; V: TRBV6-5; size: few; DNA: TGTGCCAGCAGGGATTACTCTGGGGCCAACGTCCTGACTTTC; CDR3: CASRDYSGANVLTF
D: .; J: TRBJ2-2; V: TRBV27; size: .; DNA: TGTGCCACCTCTCGCTCCAGTACAGGGACCGGGGAGCTGTTTTTT; CDR3: CATSRSSTGTGELFF
D: .; J: TRBJ2-5; V: TRBV4-2; size: .; DNA: TGTGCCAGCAGCCATTCGGGGGTGAAAGGAGAGACCCAGTACTTC; CDR3: CASSHSGVKGETQYF
D: .; J: TRBJ2-1; V: TRBV5-1; size: once; DNA: TGCGCCAGCAGCTTGGGGATTTCGGGGGTCGATGAGCAGTTCTTC; CDR3: CASSLGISGVDEQFF
D: TRBD1; J: TRBJ2-6; V: TRBV29-1; size: .; DNA: TGCAGCGCCTTTTTCGGGACAGGGGTCTCTGGGGCCAACGTCCTGACTTTC; CDR3: CSAFFGTGVSGANVLTF